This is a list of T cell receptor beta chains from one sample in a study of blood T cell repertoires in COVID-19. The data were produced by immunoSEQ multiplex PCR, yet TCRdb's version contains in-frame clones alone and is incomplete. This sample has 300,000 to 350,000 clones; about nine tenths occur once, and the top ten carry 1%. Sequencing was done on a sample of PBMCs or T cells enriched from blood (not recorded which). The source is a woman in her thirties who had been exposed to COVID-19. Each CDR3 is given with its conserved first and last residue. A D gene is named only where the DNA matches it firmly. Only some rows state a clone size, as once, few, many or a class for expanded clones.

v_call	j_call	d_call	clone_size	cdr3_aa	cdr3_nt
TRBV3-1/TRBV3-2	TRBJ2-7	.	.	CASSQEGAAQYF	TGTGCCAGCAGCCAAGAGGGGGCAGCGCAGTACTTC
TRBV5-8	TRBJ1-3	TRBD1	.	CASSLDRGGNTIYF	TGTGCCAGCAGCTTGGACAGGGGAGGAAACACCATATATTTT
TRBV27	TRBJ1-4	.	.	CASSGADEKLFF	TGTGCCAGCAGTGGGGCGGATGAAAAACTGTTTTTT
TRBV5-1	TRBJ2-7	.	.	CASSSGPVSYEQYF	TGCGCCAGCAGCAGCGGACCCGTATCCTACGAGCAGTACTTC
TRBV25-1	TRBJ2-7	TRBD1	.	CATSTGRGYEQYF	TGTGCCACCTCGACAGGGCGCGGTTACGAGCAGTACTTC
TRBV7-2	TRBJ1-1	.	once	CASSLERGSFGITEAFF	TGTGCCAGCAGCTTAGAACGGGGTTCCTTTGGTATCACTGAAGCTTTCTTT
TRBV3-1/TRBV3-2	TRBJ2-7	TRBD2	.	CASSHAGGPGEQYF	TGTGCCAGCAGCCACGCGGGAGGGCCCGGCGAGCAGTACTTC
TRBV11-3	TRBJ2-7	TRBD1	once	CASSFDRGQLHEQYF	TGTGCCAGCAGCTTCGACAGGGGGCAACTTCACGAGCAGTACTTC
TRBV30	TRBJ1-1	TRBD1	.	CAWSAPGQGRDTEAFF	TGTGCCTGGAGTGCCCCGGGACAGGGGAGGGACACTGAAGCTTTCTTT
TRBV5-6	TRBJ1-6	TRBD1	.	CASSGEGQAGSSYNSPLHF	TGTGCCAGCAGCGGAGAGGGACAGGCTGGGAGCTCCTATAATTCACCCCTCCACTTT
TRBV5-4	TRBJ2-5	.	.	CASSSSSRSQETQYF	TGTGCCAGCAGCTCATCATCCCGCAGCCAAGAGACCCAGTACTTC
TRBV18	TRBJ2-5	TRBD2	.	CASSPRRTSGAYQETQYF	TGTGCCAGCTCACCACGCCGGACTAGCGGGGCCTACCAAGAGACCCAGTACTTC
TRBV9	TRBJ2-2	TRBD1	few	CASSKDREVGELFF	TGTGCCAGCAGCAAGGACAGGGAGGTCGGGGAGCTGTTTTTT
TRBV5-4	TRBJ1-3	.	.	CASSFGGTASGNTIYF	TGTGCCAGCAGCTTTGGGGGCACGGCCTCTGGAAACACCATATATTTT
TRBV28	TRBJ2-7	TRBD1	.	CASTAGGQGNEQYF	TGTGCCAGCACCGCCGGGGGACAGGGGAACGAGCAGTACTTC
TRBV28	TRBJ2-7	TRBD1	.	CASSLGQGARDEQYF	TGTGCCAGCAGTTTGGGACAGGGGGCGAGGGACGAGCAGTACTTC
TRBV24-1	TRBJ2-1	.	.	CATSDAAQGSNEQFF	TGTGCCACCAGTGACGCGGCTCAGGGGTCCAATGAGCAGTTCTTC
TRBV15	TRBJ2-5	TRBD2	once	CATSSPIRGGAQTQYF	TGTGCCACCAGCAGCCCCATTCGGGGGGGCGCCCAGACCCAGTACTTC
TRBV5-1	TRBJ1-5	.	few	CASSFNGGAGQPQHF	TGCGCCAGCAGCTTTAACGGAGGAGCGGGCCAGCCCCAGCATTTT
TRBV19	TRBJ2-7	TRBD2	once	CATSPTGTSGSYEQYF	TGTGCCACCAGCCCGACCGGGACTAGCGGGTCCTACGAGCAGTACTTC
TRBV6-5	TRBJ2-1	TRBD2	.	CASSAGGPYNEQFF	TGTGCCAGCAGCGCGGGAGGTCCCTACAATGAGCAGTTCTTC
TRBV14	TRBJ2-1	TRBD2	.	CASSQGRAGVSNEQFF	TGTGCCAGCAGCCAAGGTCGAGCGGGAGTTTCTAATGAGCAGTTCTTC
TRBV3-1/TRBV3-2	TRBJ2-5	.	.	CASSHPGETQYF	TGTGCCAGCAGCCACCCGGGGGAGACCCAGTACTTC
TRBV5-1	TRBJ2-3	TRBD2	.	CASSSGTSGSRDTQYF	TGCGCCAGCAGTTCAGGGACCAGCGGGAGTCGGGATACGCAGTATTTT
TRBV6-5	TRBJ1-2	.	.	CASRRERTYYGYTF	TGTGCCAGCAGGAGGGAAAGGACCTACTATGGCTACACCTTC
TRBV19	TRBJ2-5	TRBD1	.	CASSGTGGAEETQYF	TGTGCCAGCTCCGGGACAGGGGGCGCAGAGGAGACCCAGTACTTC
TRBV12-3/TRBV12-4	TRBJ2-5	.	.	CASSQESWETQYF	TGTGCCAGCAGTCAGGAAAGCTGGGAGACCCAGTACTTC
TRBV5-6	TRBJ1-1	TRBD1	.	CASSGQGAPGLVAFF	TGTGCCAGCAGCGGACAGGGGGCGCCTGGGCTTGTGGCTTTCTTT
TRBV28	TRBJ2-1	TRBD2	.	CASSPSGSSYNEQFF	TGTGCCAGCAGCCCTAGCGGGAGCTCCTACAATGAGCAGTTCTTC
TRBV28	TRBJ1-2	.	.	CASRPGTPQGYTF	TGTGCCAGCAGGCCCGGGACTCCGCAAGGCTACACCTTC
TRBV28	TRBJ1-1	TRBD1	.	CASRIQGLAFF	TGTGCCAGCAGGATACAGGGGTTAGCTTTCTTT
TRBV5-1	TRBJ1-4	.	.	CASSLSVNEKLFF	TGCGCCAGCAGCTTAAGCGTTAATGAAAAACTGTTTTTT
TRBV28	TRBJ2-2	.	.	CASSPTGNPNTGELFF	TGTGCCAGCAGTCCAACAGGGAACCCGAACACCGGGGAGCTGTTTTTT
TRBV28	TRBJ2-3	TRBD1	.	CASSPPRDRASADTQYF	TGTGCCAGCAGCCCCCCCCGAGACAGGGCGTCGGCAGATACGCAGTATTTT
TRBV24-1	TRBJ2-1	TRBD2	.	CATSDPGLAGGSSYNEQFF	TGTGCCACCAGTGACCCCGGACTAGCGGGAGGGAGCTCCTACAATGAGCAGTTCTTC
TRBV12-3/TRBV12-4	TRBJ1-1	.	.	CASSLSMNTEAFF	TGTGCCAGCAGTTTATCCATGAACACTGAAGCTTTCTTT